This T cell receptor beta chain appears in the sequencing data of a study of cytomegalovirus exposure and HLA in healthy donors. Study at large: Counted in an early data release were 65 million to 100 million unique TCRs from HLA-typed donors. General observations from the study: V- and J-gene trimming in TCR beta was tied to a missense DCLRE1C variant by an analysis performed later. Follow-up analysis found HLA locus-dependent TCR association rates, highest for DRB1 and lowest for HLA-C.

The PCR employed 60 Vbeta primers together with 13 Jbeta primers. The data were produced by immunoSEQ multiplex PCR, yet TCRdb's version contains in-frame clones alone and is incomplete. The sample has roughly 180,000 clones; roughly 73% are singletons. Worth noting for this clone: Its antigen is unknown.

The CDR3 length is 13 residues. V shed 10 bases, J shed 8 bases, and the junction held 8 bases outside the gene matches. Looked up from germline, CDR1 is MDHEN and CDR2 is SYDVKM. The receptor was isolated from a woman aged 40 to 49 in good health and CMV-seropositive. The specimen sequenced was PBMCs. This rearrangement joins TRBV28 to TRBJ2-1; 10 bases agree with TRBD2. This CDR3 reads CAISSGRGDEQFF. The CDR3 DNA reads as TGTGCCATCTCGAGCGGGAGGGGCGATGAGCAGTTCTTC.